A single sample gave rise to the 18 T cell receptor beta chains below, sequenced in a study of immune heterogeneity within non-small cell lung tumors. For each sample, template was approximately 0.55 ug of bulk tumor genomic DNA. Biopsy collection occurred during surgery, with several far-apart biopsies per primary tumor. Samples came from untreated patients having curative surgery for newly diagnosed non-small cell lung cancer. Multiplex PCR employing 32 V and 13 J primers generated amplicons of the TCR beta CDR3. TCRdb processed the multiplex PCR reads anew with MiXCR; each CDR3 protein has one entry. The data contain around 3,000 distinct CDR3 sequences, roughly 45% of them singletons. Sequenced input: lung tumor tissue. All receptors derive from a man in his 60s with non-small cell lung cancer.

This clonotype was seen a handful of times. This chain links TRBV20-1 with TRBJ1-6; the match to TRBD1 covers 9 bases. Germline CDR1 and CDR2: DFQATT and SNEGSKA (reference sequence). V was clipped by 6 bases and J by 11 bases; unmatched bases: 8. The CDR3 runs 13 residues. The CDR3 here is CSAPGTGMTPLHF. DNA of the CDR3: TGCAGTGCACCCGGGACAGGGATGACACCCCTCCACTTT.

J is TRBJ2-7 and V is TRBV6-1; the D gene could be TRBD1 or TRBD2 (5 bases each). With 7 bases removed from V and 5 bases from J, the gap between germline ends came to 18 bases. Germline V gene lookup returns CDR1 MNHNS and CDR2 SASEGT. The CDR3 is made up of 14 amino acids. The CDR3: CASNIGTPSHEQYF. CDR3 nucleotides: TGTGCCAGCAATATCGGGACCCCAAGCCACGAGCAGTACTTC.

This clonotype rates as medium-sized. The CDR3 DNA sequence: TGTGCCACCAGTGATCCCGGGGGCGCGCATTACAATGAGCAGTTCTTC. It yields the protein CATSDPGGAHYNEQFF. The V call is TRBV24-1, the J call TRBJ2-1; possibly TRBD1 or TRBD2 for D (6 bases each). There are 16 residues in the CDR3. The V end was cut by 3 bases, the J end by 4 bases, with 15 bases between. Germline CDR1 and CDR2: KGHDR and SFDVKD.

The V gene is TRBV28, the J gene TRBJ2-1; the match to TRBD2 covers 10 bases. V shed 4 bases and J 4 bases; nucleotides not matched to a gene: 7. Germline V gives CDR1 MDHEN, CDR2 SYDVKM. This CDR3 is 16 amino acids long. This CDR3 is CASSSGLAATYNEQFF. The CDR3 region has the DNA TGTGCCAGCAGTTCAGGACTAGCGGCGACTTACAATGAGCAGTTCTTC.

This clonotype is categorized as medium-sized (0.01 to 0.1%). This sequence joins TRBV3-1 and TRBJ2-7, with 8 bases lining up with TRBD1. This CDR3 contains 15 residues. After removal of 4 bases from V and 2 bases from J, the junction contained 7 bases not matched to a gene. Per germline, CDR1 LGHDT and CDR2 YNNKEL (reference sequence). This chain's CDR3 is CASSRSRDRPYEQYF. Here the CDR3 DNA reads TGTGCCAGCAGCCGCAGCCGGGACAGGCCCTACGAGCAGTACTTC.

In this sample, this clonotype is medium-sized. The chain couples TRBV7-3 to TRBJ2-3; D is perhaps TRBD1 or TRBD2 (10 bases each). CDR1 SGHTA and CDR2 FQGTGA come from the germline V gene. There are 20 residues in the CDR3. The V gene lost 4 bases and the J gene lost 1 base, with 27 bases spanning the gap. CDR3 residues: CASSSTGTGELAGRTDTQYF. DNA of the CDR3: TGTGCCAGCAGCTCAACTGGGACAGGGGAACTAGCGGGGCGCACAGATACGCAGTATTTT.

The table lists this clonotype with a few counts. CDR3 residues: CASQRSASSYNEQFF. CDR3 coding DNA: TGTGCCAGCCAGAGGAGCGCGAGCTCCTACAATGAGCAGTTCTTC. The chain combines TRBV7-8 with TRBJ2-1; unclear D gene. Germline V gene sequence: CDR1 SGHVS, CDR2 FQNEAQ. The CDR3 covers 15 residues. Trimming stripped 8 bases from V and 0 bases from J, with 14 bases between.

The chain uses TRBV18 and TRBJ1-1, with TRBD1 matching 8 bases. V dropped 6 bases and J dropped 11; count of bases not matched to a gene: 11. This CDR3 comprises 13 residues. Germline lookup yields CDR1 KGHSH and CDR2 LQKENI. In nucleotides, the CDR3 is TGTGCCAGCTCCATAGACAGGGGCGACAGGGCTTTCTTT. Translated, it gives CASSIDRGDRAFF. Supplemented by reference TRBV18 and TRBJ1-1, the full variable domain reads NAGVMQNPRHLVRRRGQEARLRCSPMKGHSHVYWYRQLPEEGLKFMVYLQKENIIDESGMPKERFSAEFPKEGPSILRIQQVVRGDSAAYFCASSIDRGDRAFFGQGTRLTVV.

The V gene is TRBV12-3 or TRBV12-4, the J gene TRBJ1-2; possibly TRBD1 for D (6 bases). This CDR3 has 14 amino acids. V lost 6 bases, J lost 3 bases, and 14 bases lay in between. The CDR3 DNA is TGTGCCAGCAGGGACCAGGGGCTAGACTATGGCTACACCTTC. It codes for CASRDQGLDYGYTF.

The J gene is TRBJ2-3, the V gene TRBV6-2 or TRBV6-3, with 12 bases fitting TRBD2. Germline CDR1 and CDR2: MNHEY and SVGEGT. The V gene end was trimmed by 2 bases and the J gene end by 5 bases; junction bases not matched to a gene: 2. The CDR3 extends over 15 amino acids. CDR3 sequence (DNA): TGTGCCAGCAGTTACCAACTAGCGGGAGGAGATACGCAGTATTTT. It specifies CASSYQLAGGDTQYF.

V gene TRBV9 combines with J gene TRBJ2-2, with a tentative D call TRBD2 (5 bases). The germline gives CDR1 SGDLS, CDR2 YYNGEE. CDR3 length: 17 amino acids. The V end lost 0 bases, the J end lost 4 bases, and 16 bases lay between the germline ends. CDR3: CASSVGPTRVCTGELFF. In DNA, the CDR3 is TGTGCCAGCAGCGTAGGACCTACGAGGGTGTGCACCGGGGAGCTGTTTTTT.

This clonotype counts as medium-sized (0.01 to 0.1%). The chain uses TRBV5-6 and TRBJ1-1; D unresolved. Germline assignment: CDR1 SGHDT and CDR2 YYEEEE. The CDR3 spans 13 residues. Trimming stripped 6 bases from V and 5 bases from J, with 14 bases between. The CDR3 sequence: CASNYPGSTEAFF. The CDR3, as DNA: TGTGCCAGCAACTACCCTGGGTCGACTGAAGCTTTCTTT.

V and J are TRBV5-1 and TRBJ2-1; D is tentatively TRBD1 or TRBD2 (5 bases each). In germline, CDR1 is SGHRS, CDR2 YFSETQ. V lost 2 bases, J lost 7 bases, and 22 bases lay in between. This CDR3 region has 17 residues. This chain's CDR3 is CASSFISGAGGFNEQFF. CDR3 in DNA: TGCGCCAGCAGCTTTATATCCGGGGCGGGCGGTTTTAATGAGCAGTTCTTC.

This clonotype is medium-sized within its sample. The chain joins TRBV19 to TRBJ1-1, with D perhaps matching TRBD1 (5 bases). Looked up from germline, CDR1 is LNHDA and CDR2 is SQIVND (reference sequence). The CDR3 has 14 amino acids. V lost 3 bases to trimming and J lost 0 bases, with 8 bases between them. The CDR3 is CASSMGQLNTEAFF. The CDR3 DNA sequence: TGTGCCAGTAGTATGGGGCAATTGAACACTGAAGCTTTCTTT. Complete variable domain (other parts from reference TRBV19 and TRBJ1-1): DGGITQSPKYLFRKEGQNVTLSCEQNLNHDAMYWYRQDPGQGLRLIYYSQIVNDFQKGDIAEGYSVSREKKESFPLTVTSAQKNPTAFYLCASSMGQLNTEAFFGQGTRLTVV.

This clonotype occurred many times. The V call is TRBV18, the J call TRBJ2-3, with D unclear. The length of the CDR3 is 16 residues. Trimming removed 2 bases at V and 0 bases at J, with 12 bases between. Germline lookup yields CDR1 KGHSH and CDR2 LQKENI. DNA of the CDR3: TGTGCCAGCTCACCAAATCAAATGGATAGCACAGATACGCAGTATTTT. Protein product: CASSPNQMDSTDTQYF.

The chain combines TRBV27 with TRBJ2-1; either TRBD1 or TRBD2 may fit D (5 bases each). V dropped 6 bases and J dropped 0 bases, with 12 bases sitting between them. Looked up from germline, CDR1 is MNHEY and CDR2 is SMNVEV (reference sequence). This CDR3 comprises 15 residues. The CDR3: CASSGAVSSYNEQFF. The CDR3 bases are TGTGCCAGCAGCGGGGCGGTTAGCTCCTACAATGAGCAGTTCTTC.

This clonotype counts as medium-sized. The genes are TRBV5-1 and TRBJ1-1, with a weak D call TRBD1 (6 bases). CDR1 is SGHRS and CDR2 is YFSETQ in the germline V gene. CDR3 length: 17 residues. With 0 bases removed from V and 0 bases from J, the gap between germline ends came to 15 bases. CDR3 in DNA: TGCGCCAGCAGCTTGGCCGTGGGGGGGCGAATGAACACTGAAGCTTTCTTT. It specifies CASSLAVGGRMNTEAFF.

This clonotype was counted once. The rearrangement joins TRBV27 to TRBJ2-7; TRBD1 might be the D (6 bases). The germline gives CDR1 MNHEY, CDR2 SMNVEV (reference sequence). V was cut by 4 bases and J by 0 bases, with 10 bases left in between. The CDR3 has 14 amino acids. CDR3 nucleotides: TGTGCCAGCAGTTCGGACAGCCTCTCCTACGAGCAGTACTTC. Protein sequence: CASSSDSLSYEQYF.